This T cell receptor (beta chain) was sequenced during a study of CD8 T cells in ankylosing spondylitis. On this clonotype itself: Its antigen is still unknown.

By quantitative 5'-RACE with molecular barcodes, the TCR beta libraries were made. TCRdb re-derived calls from the 5' RACE reads in MiXCR, one entry per CDR3 protein. The sample consists of some 240,000 distinct CDR3 sequences, 7.5% to 9% of them appearing once. Study-wide findings and caveats: Past studies reported some motif variants in reactive arthritis synovial fluid and blood. Made up of eight or nine highly homologous variants, a TCR beta motif appeared characteristic of ankylosing spondylitis blood.

This receptor was identified in a male donor with ankylosing spondylitis or in good health (not recorded which). The sample taken for sequencing was blood, either unsorted or a sorted T cell fraction (not recorded which).

CDR3 coding DNA: TGCGCCAGCAGCTTGGGTGGGGCCTACGGCACAGATACGCAGTATTTT. It codes for CASSLGGAYGTDTQYF. This sequence joins TRBV5-1 and TRBJ2-3; D is possibly TRBD1 (5 bases). The germline V and J ends were trimmed by 0 bases and 1 base, with 12 bases remaining between them. The V gene's germline CDR1 is SGHRS and CDR2 YFSETQ. CDR3 length equals 16 residues. The full variable domain, in which reference TRBV5-1 and TRBJ2-3 provide the parts outside the CDR3, is KAGVTQTPRYLIKTRGQQVTLSCSPISGHRSVSWYQQTPGQGLQFLFEYFSETQRNKGNFPGRFSGRQFSNSRSEMNVSTLELGDSALYLCASSLGGAYGTDTQYFGPGTRLTVL.